The next 32 T cell receptor beta chains were all read from a single sample in a study of identical twins. TCRdb re-analysed the 5' RACE reads in MiXCR, keeping a single row per CDR3 protein. The sample consists of roughly 290,000 distinct CDR3 sequences, 8% to 9% of them appearing once. The same specimen was also included in a second study, on yellow fever vaccine responses in identical twins.

Sequencing input: memory (CD45RO+) T cells sorted from blood. The receptors were sampled from a woman aged 18-29 years in good health.

The chain links TRBV6-1 to TRBJ1-2; TRBD1 aligns across 7 bases. The CDR3 extends over 13 amino acids. Germline trimming cut 4 bases from V and 5 bases from J; bases unmatched to any gene: 4. CDR1 and CDR2 from the germline V gene are MNHNS and SASEGT. DNA for the CDR3: TGTGCCAGCAGTGGTGACAGGGTTTATGGCTACACCTTC. This codes for CASSGDRVYGYTF.

This clonotype has at least ten counts. V gene TRBV6-1 combines with J gene TRBJ2-2, with D possibly called TRBD1 or TRBD2 (6 bases each). Germline CDR1 reads MNHNS; CDR2 reads SASEGT. The V end lost 5 bases, the J end lost 6 bases, and 10 bases lay between the germline ends. The CDR3 sequence is 13 residues long. CDR3 nucleotide sequence: TGTGCCAGCAGTCCGAGGGGGGCCGGGGAGCTGTTTTTT. It is translated as CASSPRGAGELFF.

The chain is built from TRBV20-1 and TRBJ2-7; tentative D call: TRBD1 (6 bases). CDR1 DFQATT and CDR2 SNEGSKA come from the germline V gene (reference sequence). The CDR3 is made up of 14 amino acids. V was pared by 1 base and J by 4 bases, with 14 bases between. This CDR3 reads CSARGAGDAYEQYF. CDR3 coding DNA: TGCAGTGCTAGAGGGGCAGGGGATGCTTACGAGCAGTACTTC.

The gene calls are TRBV6-1 and TRBJ2-7, with TRBD1 matching over 8 bases. The CDR3 loop spans 18 amino acids. Germline V CDR1 and CDR2: MNHNS, SASEGT. With V trimmed by 5 bases and J by 3 bases, 18 bases remained unmatched. The CDR3 DNA reads TGTGCCAGCAGTAGAGGACAGGGTCAAGCGGTATTGAACTACGAGCAGTACTTC. Its protein is CASSRGQGQAVLNYEQYF.

This clonotype was recorded at least ten times. The V and J genes are TRBV11-2 and TRBJ1-1, with D possibly matching TRBD1 (5 bases). This CDR3 is built from 15 residues. Germline CDR1 is SGHAT and CDR2 is FQNNGV. The germline V and J ends were trimmed by 5 bases and 0 bases, with 13 bases remaining between them. DNA of the CDR3: TGTGCCAGCAGCCCCGAGGGGCAGTTGAACACTGAAGCTTTCTTT. This gives the protein CASSPEGQLNTEAFF.

The gene calls are TRBV5-1 and TRBJ2-7; weak D call: TRBD1 (6 bases). Trimming took 3 bases from V and 2 from J, leaving 9 bases between them. The CDR3 is 13 residues long. Looked up from germline, CDR1 is SGHRS and CDR2 is YFSETQ. This CDR3 reads CASSSRQAYEQYF. The CDR3, as DNA: TGCGCCAGCAGCTCTCGACAGGCCTACGAGCAGTACTTC.

The chain has TRBV11-2 and TRBJ2-5, with 7 bases fitting TRBD1. The germline V gene has CDR1 SGHAT and CDR2 FQNNGV. The ends lost 5 bases at V and 4 bases at J; junction bases unmatched: 19. CDR3 length: 18 residues. The CDR3 loop is CASSLNRGRGRRRETQYF. In nucleotides, the CDR3 is TGTGCCAGCAGCCTGAACAGGGGTCGGGGCCGCCGTCGAGAGACCCAGTACTTC.

In its sample, this clonotype was seen many times. V and J are TRBV27 and TRBJ2-1, with 9 bases that match TRBD1. Germline assignment: CDR1 MNHEY and CDR2 SMNVEV (reference sequence). With 4 bases clipped from V and 2 bases from J, the junction kept 9 bases outside the gene matches. This CDR3 is 17 amino acids long. The CDR3 spells CASSSTRTGATYNEQFF. CDR3 nucleotide sequence: TGTGCCAGCAGTTCTACCAGGACAGGGGCCACCTACAATGAGCAGTTCTTC.

This clonotype appeared many times. The chain has TRBV6-2 or TRBV6-3 and TRBJ2-7; tentatively, D is TRBD2 (7 bases). The CDR3 consists of 15 residues. V was pared by 6 bases and J by 4 bases, with 19 bases between. Germline CDR1 MNHEY, CDR2 SVGEGT. The CDR3 bases are TGTGCCAGCAGCCCCGATGCGGGGGCGTTATACGAGCAGTACGTC. Encoded protein: CASSPDAGALYEQYV.

This clonotype has ten or more counts. The V call is TRBV7-8, the J call TRBJ2-1, with 8 positions matching TRBD1. This CDR3 contains 15 residues. V lost 3 bases to trimming and J lost 8 bases; unmatched junction nucleotides: 9. The germline V gene has CDR1 SGHVS and CDR2 FQNEAQ. In DNA form, the CDR3 reads TGTGCCAGCAGCTTGGTCAGGGGGCGCGGCGATGAGCAGTTCTTC. Translation: CASSLVRGRGDEQFF. Looking up the rest from reference TRBV7-8 and TRBJ2-1 gives the full variable domain: GAGVSQSPRYKVAKRGQDVALRCDPISGHVSLFWYQQALGQGPEFLTYFQNEAQLDKSGLPSDRFFAERPEGSVSTLKIQRTQQEDSAVYLCASSLVRGRGDEQFFGPGTRLTVL.

The chain joins TRBV3-1 to TRBJ2-3, with D unclear. Looked up from germline, CDR1 is LGHDT and CDR2 is YNNKEL (reference sequence). This CDR3 region has 12 residues. The V end lost 3 bases, the J end lost 8 bases, and 9 bases lay between the germline ends. The CDR3 loop is CASSQNGATQYF. CDR3 DNA sequence: TGTGCCAGCAGCCAGAATGGCGCTACGCAGTATTTT.

The chain links TRBV7-9 to TRBJ2-7, with a tentative D call TRBD1 (6 bases). The germline CDR1 and CDR2 sequences are SEHNR and FQNEAQ (reference sequence). V lost 5 bases and J lost 2, with 16 bases in between. The CDR3 spans 15 residues. The CDR3 loop is CASSNYVDRPYEQYV. Written as DNA, the CDR3 is TGTGCCAGCAGCAATTACGTCGACAGGCCCTACGAGCAGTACGTC.

The CDR3 DNA is TGTGCCACCGACAGAGGGGGAGCCACAGATACGCAGTATTTT. Amino acid sequence: CATDRGGATDTQYF. The chain links TRBV6-1 to TRBJ2-3, with D possibly TRBD1 on 6 matching bases. V lost 10 bases and J lost 2, with 16 bases in between. Per the germline V gene, CDR1 is MNHNS and CDR2 is SASEGT. The CDR3 is 14 amino acids.

This clonotype has at least ten counts. The chain uses TRBV6-5 and TRBJ2-3; D might be TRBD2 (6 bases). This CDR3 comprises 14 residues. Deletions cut 2 bases from V and 2 bases from J, with 8 bases between. Germline V gene sequence: CDR1 MNHEY, CDR2 SVGAGI. The CDR3, as DNA: TGTGCCAGCAGTTACGGGCGGGACACAGATACGCAGTATTTT. The encoded protein is CASSYGRDTDTQYF.

The chain uses TRBV20-1 and TRBJ2-3, with 12 bases matching TRBD2. Trimming at V came to 4 bases and at J to 5 bases, leaving 7 bases not matched to a gene. Per the germline V gene, CDR1 is DFQATT and CDR2 is SNEGSKA (reference sequence). The CDR3 extends over 15 amino acids. The DNA of the CDR3 is TGCAGTGCTATCCTACTAGCGGGGGGACGAGATACGCAGTATTTT. Translated, it gives CSAILLAGGRDTQYF.

This clonotype came up once. This chain joins TRBV10-3 and TRBJ2-5; 9 bases map to TRBD1. V was pared by 6 bases and J by 2 bases, with 4 bases of the junction left unmatched. The CDR3 is made up of 14 amino acids. From germline, CDR1 is ENHRY and CDR2 SYGVKD. CDR3 in DNA: TGTGCCATCAGGCCGGGACAGGGTCAAGAGACCCAGTACTTC. Translating it yields CAIRPGQGQETQYF.

The chain joins TRBV6-4 to TRBJ2-3; possibly TRBD1 or TRBD2 for D (5 bases each). CDR1 is MRHNA, CDR2 SNTAGT, per germline. CDR3 length equals 13 residues. The V end was cut by 2 bases, the J end by 8 bases, with 11 bases between. For the CDR3, the DNA is TGTGCCAGCAGTGACACTGAGAGGGGTACGCAGTATTTT. It translates to CASSDTERGTQYF.

This chain joins TRBV7-9 and TRBJ2-1; 7 nucleotides agree with TRBD2. CDR1 is SEHNR and CDR2 is FQNEAQ in the germline V gene (reference sequence). J lost 6 bases, V lost 9 bases, and 14 bases had no gene match. CDR3 length: 15 residues. CDR3: CASKRWAGAVNEQFF. The DNA for the CDR3 is TGTGCCAGTAAGCGGTGGGCGGGAGCCGTCAATGAGCAGTTCTTC.

The rearrangement links TRBV15 to TRBJ1-3, with D hard to call. Trimming took off 5 bases at V and 3 bases at J, with 11 bases between the two ends. The V gene's germline CDR1 is LNHNV and CDR2 YYDKDF (reference sequence). CDR3 size: 14 residues. This chain's CDR3 is CATSPGFGGNTIYF. The CDR3 DNA is TGTGCCACCAGCCCGGGGTTTGGTGGAAACACCATATATTTT.

This clonotype was observed at least ten times. CDR3 sequence reads: CSAPEGSGAQETQYF. CDR3 sequence (DNA): TGCAGTGCCCCTGAGGGTAGCGGAGCTCAAGAGACCCAGTACTTC. V is TRBV20-1 and J is TRBJ2-5; TRBD2 might be the D (6 bases). Germline CDR1 DFQATT, CDR2 SNEGSKA (reference sequence). The CDR3 is 15 amino acids. The V and J ends lost 6 bases and 2 bases respectively, with 19 bases between them.

The V gene is TRBV12-3 or TRBV12-4, the J gene TRBJ2-3; 13 bases fit TRBD2. V lost 1 base and J lost 2; bases outside the gene matches: 3. The CDR3 is 17 residues long. The CDR3: CASSLGTSGRSTDTQYF. CDR3 DNA sequence: TGTGCCAGCAGTTTAGGGACTAGCGGGAGATCCACAGATACGCAGTATTTT.

This clonotype was counted between two and nine times. V gene TRBV6-2 or TRBV6-3 combines with J gene TRBJ1-4; 9 bases are a match to TRBD1. V trimming: 5 bases; J trimming: 5 bases; junction bases outside the gene matches: 9. CDR1 is MNHEY and CDR2 is SVGEGT in the germline V gene. CDR3 length: 16 residues. The CDR3 region has the DNA TGTGCCAGCAGTCAAGGTCACGGGACAGGGAATGAAAAACTGTTTTTT. Translated: CASSQGHGTGNEKLFF.

This clonotype was counted between two and nine times. CDR3 nucleotide sequence: TGTGCCAGCAGCAAATCCGAAGGCATCGGGGAGCAGTTCTTC. Amino acid sequence: CASSKSEGIGEQFF. This chain joins TRBV3-1 and TRBJ2-1; D ambiguous. The germline V gene has CDR1 LGHDT and CDR2 YNNKEL (reference sequence). The CDR3 has 14 amino acids. V lost 5 bases and J lost 10, with 18 bases in between.

This clonotype has only a few counts. V and J are TRBV6-1 and TRBJ2-1; TRBD1 agrees at 11 bases. The germline V gene encodes CDR1 MNHNS and CDR2 SASEGT. V was pared by 4 bases and J by 4 bases, with 6 bases of the junction left unmatched. The CDR3 is 16 residues long. In nucleotides, the CDR3 is TGTGCCAGCAGTGGTCCCGGACAGGGGGCTTACAATGAGCAGTTCTTC. This sequence encodes CASSGPGQGAYNEQFF.

V is TRBV12-3 or TRBV12-4 and J is TRBJ2-2, with 11 bases lining up with TRBD2. With 4 bases clipped from V and 8 bases from J, the junction kept 6 bases outside the gene matches. CDR3 length: 15 amino acids. The CDR3 DNA follows: TGTGCCAGCAGTTCGAGACTAGCGGGGATGGGGGAGCTGTTTTTT. Amino acid sequence: CASSSRLAGMGELFF.

As for this clonotype: A much larger clone differs from this one at a single base, so this may be a read error. V and J are TRBV20-1 and TRBJ2-4; no clear D gene. Per germline, CDR1 DFQATT and CDR2 SNEGSKA (reference sequence). The ends were cut back, 1 base at V and 9 bases at J, with 7 bases in the middle. This CDR3 is built from 11 residues. DNA of the CDR3: TGCAGTGCTAGAGCACAGAGCATTCAGTACTTC. It codes for CSARAQSIQYF.

This clonotype was detected only a few times. The chain recombines TRBV27 with TRBJ2-1; D ambiguous. The CDR3 runs 13 residues. V was trimmed by 2 bases and J by 3 bases, leaving 5 bases between them. Germline V gene sequence: CDR1 MNHEY, CDR2 SMNVEV (reference sequence). CDR3 residues: CASSLRLYNEQFF. The CDR3, as DNA: TGTGCCAGCAGTTTACGACTCTACAATGAGCAGTTCTTC.

This clonotype has a count of ten or more. The genes are TRBV5-1 and TRBJ1-5; possible D gene TRBD1, 6 bases. Germline values: CDR1 SGHRS, CDR2 YFSETQ. V lost 1 base to trimming and J lost 5 bases, with 10 bases between them. The CDR3 is 14 residues long. The CDR3 nucleotides are TGCGCCAGCAGCTTGACAGGGCAGGATCAGCCCCAGCATTTT. The encoded protein is CASSLTGQDQPQHF.

The rearrangement links TRBV5-1 to TRBJ2-1, with 9 bases matching TRBD2. Germline lookup yields CDR1 SGHRS and CDR2 YFSETQ. This CDR3 contains 16 residues. V shed 2 bases, J shed 3 bases, and the junction held 6 bases outside the gene matches. The CDR3: CASSFSSGRFYNEQFF. CDR3 sequence (DNA): TGCGCCAGCAGCTTTTCAAGCGGGAGGTTCTACAATGAGCAGTTCTTC. Supplemented by reference TRBV5-1 and TRBJ2-1, the full variable domain reads KAGVTQTPRYLIKTRGQQVTLSCSPISGHRSVSWYQQTPGQGLQFLFEYFSETQRNKGNFPGRFSGRQFSNSRSEMNVSTLELGDSALYLCASSFSSGRFYNEQFFGPGTRLTVL.

There are many counts of this clonotype. The chain links TRBV20-1 to TRBJ2-1, with TRBD2 matching over 7 bases. The V segment lost 6 bases and the J segment 4 bases; nucleotides outside the gene matches: 9. In germline, CDR1 is DFQATT, CDR2 SNEGSKA (reference sequence). This CDR3 region has 14 residues. The CDR3 spells CSARGAGLYNEQFF. DNA of the CDR3: TGCAGTGCCCGGGGAGCGGGACTTTACAATGAGCAGTTCTTC.

This clonotype was detected ten times or more. The chain combines TRBV5-1 with TRBJ2-2; a weak D match, TRBD2 (6 bases). This CDR3 has 14 amino acids. Trimming left V 4 bases short and J 3 bases short, with 10 bases between. CDR1 is SGHRS and CDR2 is YFSETQ in the germline V gene. CDR3 in DNA: TGCGCCAGCAGCCGGGACTCTCACACCGGGGAGCTGTTTTTT. This gives the protein CASSRDSHTGELFF. The whole variable domain, filled in from reference TRBV5-1 and TRBJ2-2, reads KAGVTQTPRYLIKTRGQQVTLSCSPISGHRSVSWYQQTPGQGLQFLFEYFSETQRNKGNFPGRFSGRQFSNSRSEMNVSTLELGDSALYLCASSRDSHTGELFFGEGSRLTVL.

This clonotype came up many times. The rearrangement links TRBV20-1 to TRBJ1-5, with TRBD1 matching over 7 bases. The germline gives CDR1 DFQATT, CDR2 SNEGSKA (reference sequence). This CDR3 has 12 amino acids. The ends lost 5 bases at V and 7 bases at J; junction bases unmatched: 5. The CDR3 sequence: CSARQGPQPQHF. The CDR3, as DNA: TGCAGTGCTCGACAGGGCCCCCAGCCCCAGCATTTT.